These 28 T cell receptor beta chains were sequenced from one sample in a study of T cell changes during pregnancy in multiple sclerosis. Assay used: immunoSEQ multiplex PCR; TCRdb lists only in-frame clones, some missing. The sample lists more than 80,000 clones; more than 90% were seen once. The specimen was peripheral blood, collected in the first trimester of pregnancy. All receptors derive from a female donor with multiple sclerosis, enrolled in a pregnancy study.

The chain joins TRBV7-2 to TRBJ2-7, with 7 bases aligning to TRBD1. CDR1 and CDR2 (germline): SGHTA, FQGNSA. Trimming cost V 5 bases and J 6 bases; bases outside gene matches: 13. The CDR3 runs to 15 residues. The CDR3 nucleotides are TGTGCCAGCAGCGCCCGGGACAGCCAATGGGGCGAGCAGTACTTC. Its protein product is CASSARDSQWGEQYF.

This clone was picked up one time. V usage is TRBV12-2 and J usage is TRBJ1-1. TRBV12-2 is termed a pseudogene. This CDR3 comprises 15 residues. The CDR3 sequence is CASRLDGRMNTEAFF. The CDR3 DNA is TGTGCAAGTCGCTTAGATGGGAGGATGAACACTGAAGCTTTCTTT.

J is TRBJ2-5 and V is TRBV9; weak D call: TRBD2 (7 bases). The CDR3 has 16 residues. Between the trimmed V and J ends, which lost 4 bases and 4 bases, there was a span of 20 bases. The germline V gene has CDR1 SGDLS and CDR2 YYNGEE. As DNA, the CDR3 is TGTGCCAGCAGCCCTCGGACAGATCTAGCGGTAGAGACCCAGTACTTC. Protein sequence: CASSPRTDLAVETQYF.

This clone has more than one count but fewer than ten. This rearrangement joins TRBV10-1 to TRBJ2-2; D uncertain. Deletions cut 3 bases from V and 7 bases from J, with 9 bases between. The CDR3 contains 13 residues. Germline-derived CDR1 and CDR2 are WNHNN and SYGVQD (reference sequence). Here the CDR3 DNA reads TGCGCCAGCAGTGAAGATGGCAACGGGGAGCTGTTTTTT. It yields the protein CASSEDGNGELFF.

V is TRBV13 and J is TRBJ1-4; 7 positions agree with TRBD1. Unmatched junction bases numbered 6, after V lost 0 bases and J lost 8 bases. Germline assignment: CDR1 PRHDT and CDR2 FYEKMQ (reference sequence). This CDR3 has 15 amino acids. The CDR3 DNA reads as TGTGCCAGCAGCTTAGGACAGGGGAAGGGGGAAAAACTGTTTTTT. Its protein product is CASSLGQGKGEKLFF.

The J gene is TRBJ1-5, the V gene TRBV2; no firm D call. There are 14 residues in the CDR3. Germline lookup yields CDR1 SNHLY and CDR2 FYNNEI. Trimming took 4 bases from V and 2 from J, leaving 9 bases between them. CDR3 region: CASSGRVGNQPQHF. The CDR3, as DNA: TGTGCCAGCAGTGGACGGGTGGGCAATCAGCCCCAGCATTTT.

This chain joins TRBV5-6 and TRBJ2-7, with D perhaps TRBD1 (6 bases). Between the trimmed V and J ends, which lost 2 bases and 0 bases, there was a span of 9 bases. Germline V CDR1 and CDR2: SGHDT, YYEEEE. The CDR3 spans 14 residues. CDR3: CASSFYRASYEQYF. DNA of the CDR3: TGTGCCAGCAGCTTTTACAGGGCCTCCTACGAGCAGTACTTC.

The chain combines TRBV30 with TRBJ2-3, with TRBD2 identical over 7 bases. The CDR3 consists of 14 residues. Unmatched junction bases numbered 2, after V lost 2 bases and J lost 0 bases. The germline V gene encodes CDR1 GTSNPN and CDR2 SVGIG (reference sequence). CDR3 nucleotides: TGTGCCTGGAGTTGGACTAGTAGCACAGATACGCAGTATTTT. Protein sequence: CAWSWTSSTDTQYF.

The V call is TRBV7-2, the J call TRBJ2-2; 10 bases agree with TRBD1. V gave up 5 bases and J gave up 6 bases; unmatched junction bases: 9. The CDR3 is 16 residues long. The V gene's germline CDR1 is SGHTA and CDR2 FQGNSA. The CDR3 bases are TGTGCCAGCAGCCGCCGGGACAGGGGAGGTGCCGGGGAGCTGTTTTTT. This translates into CASSRRDRGGAGELFF.

The chain employs TRBV7-9 and TRBJ2-3, with 9 nucleotides matching TRBD2. The germline gives CDR1 SEHNR, CDR2 FQNEAQ (reference sequence). V shed 1 base, J shed 7 bases, and the junction held 9 bases outside the gene matches. The CDR3 loop spans 16 amino acids. As DNA, the CDR3 is TGTGCCAGCAGCTTAGTAGCGGGGGAATACACTCATACGCAGTATTTT. Translated: CASSLVAGEYTHTQYF.

The rearrangement links TRBV12-5 to TRBJ2-3; D remains ambiguous. CDR3 size: 12 residues. The germline V gene has CDR1 LGHNT and CDR2 FRNRAP. The germline V and J ends were trimmed by 2 bases and 4 bases, with 4 bases remaining between them. For the CDR3, the DNA is TGTGCTAGTGGTTTGCGGTCAGATACGCAGTATTTT. Translating gives CASGLRSDTQYF.

The chain links TRBV4-3 to TRBJ1-4; no reliable D call. Germline V gives CDR1 LGHNA, CDR2 YSLEER. The CDR3 has 14 residues. V was pared by 0 bases and J by 8 bases, with 10 bases between. CDR3 DNA sequence: TGCGCCAGCAGCCAAGAACAAGTTTCCGAAAAACTGTTTTTT. Translating gives CASSQEQVSEKLFF.

The V gene is TRBV30, the J gene TRBJ1-2; D call uncertain. The CDR3 runs to 14 residues. Germline loops: CDR1 GTSNPN, CDR2 SVGIG (reference sequence). The germline V and J ends were trimmed by 3 bases and 0 bases, with 11 bases remaining between them. For the CDR3, the DNA is TGTGCCTGGAGGGGAGGGAACACTAACTATGGCTACACCTTC. This translates into CAWRGGNTNYGYTF.

The gene calls are TRBV27 and TRBJ2-1; 11 bases line up with TRBD2. Germline V CDR1 and CDR2: MNHEY, SMNVEV (reference sequence). J was trimmed by 8 bases and V by 1 base; bases with no gene match: 4. The CDR3 is 15 residues long. CDR3 sequence reads: CASSLFASGRYEQFF. The CDR3 coding sequence is TGTGCCAGCAGTTTATTTGCTAGCGGGAGGTATGAGCAGTTCTTC.

J is TRBJ2-3 and V is TRBV28, with 7 bases fitting TRBD1. The ends lost 1 base at V and 2 bases at J; junction bases unmatched: 9. The CDR3 is 17 amino acids. Germline values: CDR1 MDHEN, CDR2 SYDVKM. The DNA of the CDR3 is TGTGCCAGCAGTTTATTCAACCCGGACAGGACCACAGATACGCAGTATTTT. It translates to CASSLFNPDRTTDTQYF.

The rearrangement links TRBV27 to TRBJ2-7; a possible D gene is TRBD1 (6 bases). The germline V gene has CDR1 MNHEY and CDR2 SMNVEV (reference sequence). V was clipped by 4 bases and J by 2 bases, with 18 bases between them. This CDR3 region has 16 residues. CDR3 sequence: CASSSAHRVPAYEQYF. The CDR3, as DNA: TGTGCCAGCAGTTCCGCCCACAGGGTCCCCGCCTACGAGCAGTACTTC.

This sequence joins TRBV5-8 and TRBJ2-3; 7 positions match TRBD2. The V gene end was trimmed by 4 bases and the J gene end by 6 bases; junction bases not matched to a gene: 14. CDR1 is SGHTS and CDR2 is YDEGEE in the germline V gene. This CDR3 has 16 amino acids. The CDR3 sequence: CASSRRASGLRDTQYF. CDR3 nucleotides: TGTGCCAGCAGCCGGAGGGCTAGCGGACTGAGGGATACGCAGTATTTT.

V is TRBV9 and J is TRBJ2-7; tentative D call: TRBD1 (5 bases). Germline V gives CDR1 SGDLS, CDR2 YYNGEE. V was clipped by 0 bases and J by 0 bases, with 13 bases between them. The CDR3 consists of 16 residues. CDR3 nucleotides: TGTGCCAGCAGCGTAGGGGGCAGGCTAACCTCCTACGAGCAGTACTTC. Amino acids: CASSVGGRLTSYEQYF.

The rearrangement joins TRBV5-1 to TRBJ2-7; the match to TRBD1 covers 11 bases. Per the germline V gene, CDR1 is SGHRS and CDR2 is YFSETQ. This CDR3 spans 15 amino acids. V gave up 0 bases and J gave up 3 bases; unmatched junction bases: 2. CDR3 sequence: CASSLAGQGVYEQYF. DNA for the CDR3: TGCGCCAGCAGCTTGGCGGGACAGGGGGTCTACGAGCAGTACTTC.

The gene calls are TRBV6-5 and TRBJ2-1; TRBD2 matches 11 bases. This CDR3 contains 15 residues. CDR1 MNHEY and CDR2 SVGAGI come from the germline V gene. With 6 bases clipped from V and 8 bases from J, the junction kept 9 bases outside the gene matches. This chain's CDR3 is CASRPTSGRWHEQFF. The DNA of the CDR3 is TGTGCCAGCAGACCAACTAGCGGGAGATGGCATGAGCAGTTCTTC.

Only a few counts were recorded for this clone. This rearrangement joins TRBV19 to TRBJ1-1; no reliable D call. CDR3 size: 11 residues. V lost 5 bases and J lost 4, with 5 bases in between. Germline assignment: CDR1 LNHDA and CDR2 SQIVND (reference sequence). This CDR3 reads CASSRSTEAFF. The CDR3 coding sequence is TGTGCCAGTAGTCGGAGCACTGAAGCTTTCTTT.

The chain couples TRBV5-6 to TRBJ1-5; D might be TRBD1 (5 bases). V lost 5 bases and J 3 bases, leaving 9 bases between the germline ends. There are 13 residues in the CDR3. CDR1 SGHDT and CDR2 YYEEEE come from the germline V gene. The CDR3 DNA reads as TGTGCCAGCAGTCAAGGGGTCAATCAGCCCCAGCATTTT. Amino acid sequence: CASSQGVNQPQHF.

The V gene is TRBV6-6, the J gene TRBJ1-2; D is unclear. The CDR3 loop spans 12 amino acids. The ends were cut back, 5 bases at V and 10 bases at J, with 14 bases in the middle. Germline V gives CDR1 MNHNY, CDR2 SVGAGI (reference sequence). The CDR3 spells CASSQTGIDYTF. The CDR3 nucleotides are TGTGCCAGCAGTCAGACCGGGATTGACTACACCTTC.

The V gene is TRBV5-5, the J gene TRBJ2-5; D gene unclear. The CDR3 contains 14 residues. Trimming took 1 base from V and 3 from J, leaving 10 bases between them. Germline CDR1 reads SGHKS; CDR2 reads YYEKEE (reference sequence). CDR3: CASSLTPSKETQYF. The CDR3 coding sequence is TGTGCCAGCAGCTTGACCCCCTCTAAAGAGACCCAGTACTTC.

This chain joins TRBV5-1 and TRBJ1-1; unclear D gene. Between the trimmed V and J ends, which lost 2 bases and 2 bases, there was a span of 16 bases. Germline V lookup: CDR1 SGHRS, CDR2 YFSETQ. The CDR3 contains 16 residues. CDR3: CASSFDPLQPNTEAFF. CDR3 bases: TGCGCCAGCAGCTTCGACCCGTTACAGCCCAACACTGAAGCTTTCTTT.

This clone was recorded once. V and J are TRBV12-5 and TRBJ2-5, with 8 bases that match TRBD1. Germline CDR1 is LGHNT and CDR2 is FRNRAP. This CDR3 spans 17 amino acids. The junction had 11 bases not matched to a gene; V was cut back by 1 base and J by 4 bases. The CDR3 bases are TGTGCTAGTGGTTTGGCGTCAAGGCAGGGGGCGGGAGAGACCCAGTACTTC. Amino acids: CASGLASRQGAGETQYF.

CDR3 bases: TGTGCCAGCAGTTACGCACAGGGTCCACCCCAGCATTTT. It yields the protein CASSYAQGPPQHF. This sequence joins TRBV6-5 and TRBJ1-5; D might be TRBD1 (6 bases). V was cut by 2 bases and J by 10 bases, with 12 bases left in between. Per the germline V gene, CDR1 is MNHEY and CDR2 is SVGAGI. The CDR3 consists of 13 residues.

The V call is TRBV5-4, the J call TRBJ2-5, with D possibly matching TRBD2 (5 bases). Germline CDR1 reads SGHNT; CDR2 reads YYREEE (reference sequence). The CDR3 sequence is 15 residues long. V was shortened by 0 bases and J by 2 bases, with 11 bases between the two germline ends. CDR3 loop: CASSLEGSRQETQYF. CDR3 DNA: TGTGCCAGCAGCTTGGAAGGGAGTCGGCAAGAGACCCAGTACTTC.